This paragraph covers one T cell receptor (beta chain) sequence. Its antigen is unknown. Base qualities were left out, and no much larger clone turns up one base away. Participants in the prospective study were aged roughly 18 to 100 years, lived in about two dozen United States geographic areas, and enrolled through a virtual design. Cohort assignment in the prospective study relied on participant-reported clinical history from a screening survey and a study questionnaire. For ImmuneRACE Cohort 3, a participant was defined as recovered based on two consecutive negative NP/OP PCR tests, clearance by a healthcare professional, or resolution of symptoms. Mobile phlebotomists in the prospective study collected whole blood, serum and a nasopharyngeal or oropharyngeal swab from every participant. Participants in the prospective study had the option to provide additional blood draws and questionnaires over a 2-month period. Prospective study blood samples were shipped either frozen or at room temperature before DNA extraction.

Trimming removed 3 bases from V and 8 bases from J; the gene matches leave 6 bases unexplained. The CDR3 covers 15 residues, taking in both the cysteine and the phenylalanine. Just CDR3 DNA is preserved here, 45 bases in frame from base 1. The germline V gene (reference sequence) specifies LNHDA as CDR1 and SQIVND as CDR2. TCRbeta CDR3 regions were amplified from genomic DNA using the immunoSEQ Assay, a bias-controlled multiplex PCR. The paper's processing steps were these. Nucleated cell counts per sample were estimated from amplification of reference gene primers within the assay. To quantify the absolute abundance of each unique TCRbeta CDR3 rearrangement, sequence reads were collapsed and filtered. For each sample, productive Simpson clonality was calculated by taking the square root of Simpson's diversity index across productive rearrangements. The source is immuneACCESS, and TCRdb retained only in-frame sequences with V and J called. Part of the clones is not carried over; for the studies checked, unresolved V genes explain less than half of this, and the remainder is unexplained. V and J calls and clone size are given by that table; D and trimming were obtained from the DNA. Recorded for this sample are over 150,000 clones; approximately 88% of them occurred a single time. Around 9.5% of the sample is in the top ten clones.

This sample is part of a study of blood T cell repertoires in COVID-19 (dated by TCRdb to the early 2020s). Study-level background: The collaborator samples originated in the United States, Italy and Spain and spanned the acute and convalescent phases of COVID-19. The material from the prospective study consisted of cDNA or gDNA derived from T cells, B-cell-depleted T cells, or PBMCs. A de-identified subject ID, COVID-19 status, age in years and sex were almost always included in the sample metadata. The samples were drawn from two sources: the first 160 participants of the ongoing ImmuneRACE study, and 1,000 to 1,500 subjects contributed by 6 global collaborators. Where HLA class I and class II types were available, the types were taken from metadata supplied by the sample provider, not from assay-based typing. Subjects who had been exposed to COVID-19, were actively infected with it, or had recovered from it provided the deeply sampled blood TCRbeta repertoires that made up the dataset. The repertoires were made available in a free public database intended to serve as a resource for research on the immune response to SARS-CoV-2.

The paper as a whole reports these results and caveats: The amount of clinical and demographic metadata varied by source and participant and was provided uncurated.

The sequencing input was PBMCs or T cells enriched from blood (not recorded which). This sequence was found in a woman younger than 30 who had recovered from COVID-19. The chain employs TRBV19 and TRBJ2-1; TRBD1 aligns with 11 central bases. The CDR3 region: CASSIGLGQGDEQFF. The DNA reads as follows: TGTGCCAGTAGTATTGGGTTGGGACAGGGGGATGAGCAGTTCTTC.